This T cell receptor beta chain was observed in a study of CD8+ T cells in alopecia areata. Overall study: Those treated were given oral tofacitinib at 5 to 10 mg twice daily. Tofacitinib continued for 6 to 18 months and was then withheld for 6 months.

Once RNA had been extracted, it was reverse transcribed into cDNA to act as the sequencing template. TCRdb's table, derived via immunoSEQ multiplex PCR, lists solely in-frame clones and lacks some. In the table there are about 150,000 clones, around 50% of which are singletons. This TCR came from a human donor with alopecia areata. Specimen: CD4+ T cells sorted from blood, collected at week 0.

This chain's CDR3 is CASSLAGAATNEKLFF. The DNA of the CDR3 is TGTGCCAGCAGCTTAGCGGGTGCAGCAACTAATGAAAAACTGTTTTTT. The chain employs TRBV7-9 and TRBJ1-4; D unresolved. CDR1 and CDR2 from the germline V gene are SEHNR and FQNEAQ (reference sequence). This CDR3 has 16 residues. V was shortened by 0 bases and J by 0 bases, with 8 bases between the two germline ends.